The 4 T cell receptor beta chains reported below all come from one sample, sequenced in a study of cytomegalovirus exposure and HLA in healthy donors. The PCR contained 60 Vbeta and 13 Jbeta primers. Some clones are missing from TCRdb's copy, which holds only in-frame ones; the method was immunoSEQ multiplex PCR. The repertoire has fewer than 200,000 clones, roughly 81% of them found once; the top ten carry roughly 2.1%. The sample taken for sequencing was PBMCs. The receptor set was obtained from a man between 18 and 29 years old in good health and CMV-seropositive.

This chain uses TRBV11-3 with TRBJ2-7; TRBD2 aligns across 7 bases. The ends lost 5 bases at V and 0 bases at J; junction bases unmatched: 10. The CDR3 runs 16 residues. Germline assignment: CDR1 SGHNT and CDR2 YENEEA. The CDR3 DNA follows: TGTGCCAGCAGCCCACTTTTCGCGGGGGTCTCCTACGAGCAGTACTTC. Protein sequence: CASSPLFAGVSYEQYF. The whole variable domain, remainder taken from reference TRBV11-3 and TRBJ2-7, is EAGVVQSPRYKIIEKKQPVAFWCNPISGHNTLYWYLQNLGQGPELLIRYENEEAVDDSQLPKDRFSAERLKGVDSTLKIQPAELGDSAVYLCASSPLFAGVSYEQYFGPGTRLTVT.

The chain uses TRBV19 and TRBJ1-2; unclear D gene. CDR1 LNHDA and CDR2 SQIVND come from the germline V gene (reference sequence). This CDR3 comprises 13 residues. V shed 3 bases and J shed 5 bases, with 10 bases lying between them. This CDR3 reads CASSIPQMYGYTF. CDR3 nucleotide sequence: TGTGCCAGTAGTATCCCCCAGATGTATGGCTACACCTTC.

The chain carries TRBV19 and TRBJ1-2; possibly TRBD1 for D (5 bases). The CDR3 contains 14 residues. V gave up 4 bases and J gave up 5 bases, with 14 bases separating them. The germline gives CDR1 LNHDA, CDR2 SQIVND (reference sequence). This CDR3 reads CASSRTAGLYGYTF. The CDR3 region has the DNA TGTGCCAGTAGTAGGACGGCAGGGCTATATGGCTACACCTTC.

The chain is built from TRBV5-1 and TRBJ1-1; D remains unclear. The CDR3 sequence is 14 residues long. V lost 0 bases to trimming and J lost 0 bases, with 6 bases between them. The germline gives CDR1 SGHRS, CDR2 YFSETQ. The CDR3 region is CASSLGHMNTEAFF. In nucleotides, the CDR3 is TGCGCCAGCAGCTTGGGACACATGAACACTGAAGCTTTCTTT.